A single sample is the source of the 21 T cell receptor beta chains below, sequenced in a study of T cells in Graves' hyperthyroidism and ophthalmopathy. Researchers took RNA transcripts and amplified the TCR beta CDR3 regions from them. The HTBI set primed first-round TCR CDR3 RT-PCR. TCRdb re-called the multiplex PCR reads with MiXCR, one entry per CDR3 protein. In the table there are some 440,000 distinct CDR3 sequences, 15% to 19% of which are singletons. The sequencing input was blood. These receptors all stem from a woman younger than 30 with Graves' hyperthyroidism.

The table lists this clonotype with a few counts. The junction and the germline gene differ at one end; a read error may be behind it. V and J are TRBV12-3 or TRBV12-4 and TRBJ1-2; 10 bases fit TRBD1. The CDR3 is made up of 13 amino acids. CDR3 region: CASSSTGGYVYTF. The CDR3 DNA reads as TGTGCCAGCAGCTCGACAGGGGGCTATGTCTACACCTTC.

This clonotype has only a few counts. CDR3 nucleotide sequence: TGCAGCGGTGGGGGGACAGATACGCAGTATTTT. Translating gives CSGGGTDTQYF. The V and J genes are TRBV29-1 and TRBJ2-3; a possible D gene is TRBD2 (6 bases). Between the trimmed V and J ends, which lost 7 bases and 3 bases, there was a span of 8 bases. Per germline, CDR1 SQVTM and CDR2 ANQGSEA. The CDR3 sequence is 11 residues long.

There are many counts of this clonotype. V and J are TRBV18 and TRBJ1-2; tentatively, D is TRBD1 (6 bases). Looked up from germline, CDR1 is KGHSH and CDR2 is LQKENI. The germline V and J ends were trimmed by 4 bases and 6 bases, with 18 bases remaining between them. This CDR3 has 15 amino acids. CDR3: CASSLRQDETDGYTF. The CDR3 coding sequence is TGTGCCAGCTCACTTCGACAGGATGAGACAGATGGCTACACCTTC.

The V gene is TRBV5-6, the J gene TRBJ1-1; D is undetermined. CDR1 and CDR2 from the germline V gene are SGHDT and YYEEEE. Trimming shortened V by 2 bases and J by 5 bases, and 13 bases separated the two germline ends. The CDR3 totals 14 residues. The CDR3 nucleotides are TGTGCCAGCAGCTTTCAGGCCCGAGGAACTGAAGCTTTCTTT. Translation gives CASSFQARGTEAFF.

This clonotype was seen at least ten times. The chain recombines TRBV7-8 with TRBJ1-5; D call uncertain. This CDR3 is built from 16 residues. Germline loops: CDR1 SGHVS, CDR2 FQNEAQ. V was cut by 0 bases and J by 0 bases, with 9 bases left in between. This CDR3 is CASSLAGYNSNQPQHF. In DNA form, the CDR3 reads TGTGCCAGCAGCTTAGCGGGCTACAATAGCAATCAGCCCCAGCATTTT.

This clonotype appeared a few times. This chain joins TRBV5-6 and TRBJ1-5; TRBD1 might be the D (5 bases). The CDR3 is made up of 15 amino acids. The germline gives CDR1 SGHDT, CDR2 YYEEEE. V lost 2 bases and J lost 4, with 13 bases in between. CDR3 coding DNA: TGTGCCAGCAGCTTCTGGGGGGTGACTAATCAGCCCCAGCATTTT. This gives the protein CASSFWGVTNQPQHF.

This clonotype was recorded many times. The chain uses TRBV28 and TRBJ1-2; D gene uncertain. Per the germline V gene, CDR1 is MDHEN and CDR2 is SYDVKM. CDR3 size: 13 residues. The V end was cut by 6 bases, the J end by 1 base, with 9 bases between. The CDR3 nucleotides read TGTGCCAGCAGCCCCGCGGGTAACTATGGCTACACCTTC. This translates into CASSPAGNYGYTF.

Many counts were recorded for this clonotype. This chain links TRBV12-3 or TRBV12-4 with TRBJ1-2; D possibly corresponds to TRBD1 (5 bases). V dropped 7 bases and J dropped 8 bases, with 17 bases sitting between them. The CDR3 has 13 amino acids. The DNA of the CDR3 is TGTGCCAGCACTTCCACGGGACGGGGAGGCTACACCTTC. Encoded protein: CASTSTGRGGYTF.

CDR3 region: CASSLEGGARSGNTIYF. The CDR3 bases are TGTGCCAGCAGTTTAGAGGGGGGAGCCCGCTCTGGAAACACCATATATTTT. V gene TRBV12-3 or TRBV12-4 combines with J gene TRBJ1-3; D might be TRBD1 (6 bases). The CDR3 has 17 amino acids. The V gene lost 1 base and the J gene lost 0 bases, with 13 bases spanning the gap.

This chain links TRBV6-1 with TRBJ2-4, with D possibly matching TRBD1 (6 bases). The CDR3 runs 12 residues. Germline V lookup: CDR1 MNHNS, CDR2 SASEGT. Trimming left V 7 bases short and J 8 bases short, with 12 bases between. CDR3 loop: CASTNNRDIQYF. The CDR3 DNA reads TGTGCCAGCACCAACAACAGGGACATTCAGTACTTC.

The table lists this clonotype with a few counts. The chain uses TRBV2 and TRBJ2-7; D might be TRBD1 (5 bases). The CDR3 is made up of 15 amino acids. CDR1 and CDR2 from the germline V gene are SNHLY and FYNNEI. V lost 2 bases, J lost 1 base, and 12 bases lay in between. The CDR3 loop reads CASSERQGRSYEQYF. CDR3 bases: TGTGCCAGCAGTGAACGGCAGGGTCGGTCCTACGAGCAGTACTTC.

This clonotype was detected a few times. The genes are TRBV3-1 and TRBJ2-6, with D perhaps being TRBD1 or TRBD2 (5 bases each). The CDR3 consists of 15 residues. V was clipped by 1 base and J by 2 bases, with 6 bases between them. Germline CDR1 is LGHDT and CDR2 is YNNKEL (reference sequence). CDR3: CASSQGGAGANVLTF. The CDR3 DNA reads TGTGCCAGCAGCCAAGGAGGGGCTGGGGCCAACGTCCTGACTTTC.

This clonotype appeared a few times. CDR3 coding DNA: TGTGCCAGCAGCGGCGGGGGTCCTGGAAACACCATATATTTT. This translates into CASSGGGPGNTIYF. This rearrangement joins TRBV7-3 to TRBJ1-3; possibly TRBD1 for D (5 bases). CDR1 is SGHTA and CDR2 is FQGTGA in the germline V gene. The CDR3 spans 14 residues. Trimming removed 5 bases at V and 2 bases at J, with 10 bases between.

This clonotype was seen many times. This rearrangement joins TRBV6-1 to TRBJ2-1; 9 nucleotides agree with TRBD2. J lost 7 bases, V lost 5 bases, and 9 bases had no gene match. The CDR3 covers 15 residues. The germline CDR1 and CDR2 sequences are MNHNS and SASEGT. CDR3 in amino acids: CASSLPSGVINEQFF. The CDR3, as DNA: TGTGCCAGCAGTCTTCCTAGCGGGGTCATAAATGAGCAGTTCTTC.

This clonotype was seen only a few times. The rearrangement links TRBV12-3 or TRBV12-4 to TRBJ2-7; maybe TRBD1 (6 bases). The length of the CDR3 is 13 residues. Trimming took off 4 bases at V and 6 bases at J, with 13 bases between the two ends. CDR3 residues: CASSWDTLAEQYF. CDR3 bases: TGTGCCAGCAGTTGGGACACCTTGGCCGAGCAGTACTTC.

The rearrangement links TRBV20-1 to TRBJ2-2, with TRBD2 matching over 12 bases. V gave up 5 bases and J gave up 7 bases; unmatched junction bases: 5. CDR1 is DFQATT, CDR2 SNEGSKA, per germline (reference sequence). This CDR3 has 14 residues. The CDR3 DNA reads as TGCAGTGCTCGACTAGCGGGAGATGGCGGGGAGCTGTTTTTT. It translates to CSARLAGDGGELFF.

V is TRBV18 and J is TRBJ1-4, with D possibly matching TRBD1 (5 bases). This CDR3 has 16 amino acids. V shed 6 bases and J shed 4 bases, with 18 bases lying between them. Germline lookup yields CDR1 KGHSH and CDR2 LQKENI. The CDR3 reads CASSENQRGVNEKLFF. The CDR3 DNA reads as TGTGCCAGCTCCGAAAACCAAAGGGGCGTTAATGAAAAACTGTTTTTT.

The rearrangement uses TRBV18 and TRBJ2-3, with a weak D call TRBD1 (5 bases). Trimming stripped 6 bases from V and 4 bases from J, with 8 bases between. The CDR3 covers 12 residues. Germline V CDR1 and CDR2: KGHSH, LQKENI. The CDR3 DNA reads TGTGCCAGCTCTGTAGGGGCAGATACGCAGTATTTT. Protein sequence: CASSVGADTQYF.

The V and J genes are TRBV19 and TRBJ2-4; D not certain. CDR1 and CDR2 (germline): LNHDA, SQIVND (reference sequence). Deletions cut 1 base from V and 5 bases from J, with 12 bases between. The CDR3 loop spans 15 amino acids. CDR3 protein: CASSIVREVENIQYF. Written as DNA, the CDR3 is TGTGCCAGTAGTATAGTTAGGGAAGTGGAAAACATTCAGTACTTC.

The chain employs TRBV7-2 and TRBJ2-5; 7 bases fit TRBD1. CDR1 is SGHTA and CDR2 is FQGNSA in the germline V gene. This CDR3 is built from 15 residues. The V segment lost 6 bases and the J segment 4 bases; nucleotides outside the gene matches: 11. The CDR3 reads CASRDNRGWGETQYF. In DNA, the CDR3 is TGTGCCAGCAGAGATAACAGGGGCTGGGGAGAGACCCAGTACTTC.

This chain uses TRBV18 with TRBJ1-3; 7 nucleotides agree with TRBD1. Germline V gene lookup returns CDR1 KGHSH and CDR2 LQKENI. V dropped 6 bases and J dropped 1; count of bases not matched to a gene: 9. CDR3 size: 16 residues. CDR3 sequence: CASSPGTAGSGNTIYF. In DNA form, the CDR3 reads TGTGCCAGCTCCCCCGGGACAGCCGGATCTGGAAACACCATATATTTT.